The sequence of this T cell receptor (beta chain) was determined in a study of monozygotic twins with inflammatory bowel disease. Researchers isolated total RNA from whole blood without sorting T cells. Addition of UMIs with a 6-nucleotide sample barcode was achieved by template switching. Reprocessing the 5' RACE reads, TCRdb reports a single entry for every CDR3 protein and omits DNA. This table holds under 200,000 distinct CDR3 sequences. CDR1 SGHRS and CDR2 YFSETQ come from the germline V gene. The CDR3 loop spans 18 amino acids. The specimen was blood. The chain uses TRBV5-1 and TRBJ2-3; TCRdb selects TRBD2, and the lack of DNA leaves this call unchecked. The source of this sequence is a human donor with ulcerative colitis or Crohn's disease, or a healthy co-twin of an affected twin (not recorded which). CDR3 sequence reads: CASSLDGGLSSSTDTQYF. Full variable domain (rest looked up from reference TRBV5-1 and TRBJ2-3): KAGVTQTPRYLIKTRGQQVTLSCSPISGHRSVSWYQQTPGQGLQFLFEYFSETQRNKGNFPGRFSGRQFSNSRSEMNVSTLELGDSALYLCASSLDGGLSSSTDTQYFGPGTRLTVL.